Following are 23 T cell receptor beta chains from one sample sequenced in a study of Ad26.COV2.S vaccination and SARS-CoV-2 variants. Treatment given: about 20 received Ad26.COV2.S at low or high dose, single or two shots; roughly 5 received placebo; per-sample allocation not given. Collection of samples fell on day 63 after the first vaccine or placebo injection. The data were produced by immunoSEQ multiplex PCR, yet TCRdb's version contains in-frame clones alone and is incomplete. Among 400,000 to 450,000 clones, 92% were seen once, and the ten largest hold approximately 1.7%. The sequences come from peripheral blood, collected in a trial of Ad26.COV2.S vaccine versus placebo. Every receptor here comes from a person between 18 and 60 years old who received the Ad26.COV2.S COVID-19 vaccine or a placebo.

This sequence joins TRBV7-8 and TRBJ1-3; 8 bases are a match to TRBD1. The germline V gene has CDR1 SGHVS and CDR2 FQNEAQ. The trim removed 3 bases at V and 2 bases at J, leaving 3 bases unmatched. This CDR3 contains 15 residues. CDR3 sequence reads: CASSLRTGTGNTIYF. In nucleotides, the CDR3 is TGTGCCAGCAGCTTGAGGACAGGGACTGGAAACACCATATATTTT.

This sequence joins TRBV11-2 and TRBJ1-2, with D unclear. Trimming cost V 3 bases and J 3 bases, with 8 bases left between them. In germline, CDR1 is SGHAT, CDR2 FQNNGV. There are 13 residues in the CDR3. CDR3 sequence reads: CASSFGFDYGYTF. In DNA form, the CDR3 reads TGTGCCAGCAGCTTCGGTTTTGACTATGGCTACACCTTC.

The chain links TRBV9 to TRBJ1-6, with D possibly matching TRBD1 (6 bases). V gave up 4 bases and J gave up 3 bases, with 14 bases separating them. The CDR3 is 16 amino acids. Germline loops: CDR1 SGDLS, CDR2 YYNGEE. This chain's CDR3 is CASSLRDTYYNSPLHF. As DNA, the CDR3 is TGTGCCAGCAGCCTCCGGGACACCTACTATAATTCACCCCTCCACTTT.

This clone was observed once. The chain recombines TRBV9 with TRBJ1-2; D ambiguous. The CDR3 extends over 14 amino acids. Germline values: CDR1 SGDLS, CDR2 YYNGEE. The ends were cut back, 0 bases at V and 7 bases at J, with 13 bases in the middle. CDR3 nucleotides: TGTGCCAGCAGCGTAGGGGGAGTAGTGGGTGGCTACACCTTC. Translated: CASSVGGVVGGYTF.

For the CDR3, the DNA is TGTGCCTGGACCCTTAGCGGGGGGGCGCGGGAGACCCAGTACTTC. Translation: CAWTLSGGARETQYF. V is TRBV30 and J is TRBJ2-5; TRBD2 aligns across 11 bases. J was trimmed by 5 bases and V by 4 bases; bases with no gene match: 9. The CDR3 has 15 amino acids. Germline values: CDR1 GTSNPN, CDR2 SVGIG (reference sequence).

The genes are TRBV19 and TRBJ1-5; 8 bases agree with TRBD1. Germline V CDR1 and CDR2: LNHDA, SQIVND (reference sequence). Unmatched junction bases numbered 8, after V lost 1 base and J lost 9 bases. The length of the CDR3 is 15 residues. CDR3 in amino acids: CASSIGDRIISPQHF. The CDR3, as DNA: TGTGCCAGTAGTATAGGGGACAGGATTATTTCGCCCCAGCATTTT.

The V gene is TRBV29-1, the J gene TRBJ1-2; TRBD1 matches at 7 bases. The ends lost 0 bases at V and 1 base at J; junction bases unmatched: 8. The germline V gene encodes CDR1 SQVTM and CDR2 ANQGSEA. The length of the CDR3 is 16 residues. The CDR3 loop reads CSVEEGAGGINYGYTF. DNA of the CDR3: TGCAGCGTTGAAGAGGGGGCAGGGGGTATTAACTATGGCTACACCTTC.

The CDR3 nucleotides read TGTGCCAGCTCACCCCCGGGGAGGGCGAACACTGAAGCTTTCTTT. Translated, it gives CASSPPGRANTEAFF. The V and J genes are TRBV18 and TRBJ1-1, with D unresolved. This CDR3 contains 15 residues. The V and J ends lost 3 bases and 1 base respectively, with 12 bases between them. The V gene's germline CDR1 is KGHSH and CDR2 LQKENI.

The V gene is TRBV9, the J gene TRBJ1-2, with 10 nucleotides matching TRBD1. The V gene's germline CDR1 is SGDLS and CDR2 YYNGEE. V was pared by 0 bases and J by 4 bases, with 9 bases of the junction left unmatched. The CDR3 spans 17 residues. The CDR3 coding sequence is TGTGCCAGCAGCGTAGCCAATCCCGGGACAGGGGCCTATGGCTACACCTTC. As protein: CASSVANPGTGAYGYTF.

This chain links TRBV6-5 with TRBJ2-7, with a weak D call TRBD2 (7 bases). There are 15 residues in the CDR3. V lost 7 bases, J lost 1 base, and 17 bases lay in between. Germline CDR1 MNHEY, CDR2 SVGAGI. The CDR3, as DNA: TGTGCCAGCACTATGTGGGGGGGCTGGTCCTACGAGCAGTACTTC. This gives the protein CASTMWGGWSYEQYF.

J is TRBJ2-7 and V is TRBV6-5, with D possibly TRBD1 on 6 matching bases. Per germline, CDR1 MNHEY and CDR2 SVGAGI. The CDR3 consists of 14 residues. The ends were cut back, 2 bases at V and 0 bases at J, with 8 bases in the middle. The CDR3 DNA reads TGTGCCAGCAGTTACAGGGGGAGCTCCTACGAGCAGTACTTC. It yields the protein CASSYRGSSYEQYF.

This clone was counted once. The chain is built from TRBV4-3 and TRBJ1-6, with D perhaps TRBD1 (6 bases). This CDR3 contains 15 residues. Germline V gene lookup returns CDR1 LGHNA and CDR2 YSLEER. Deletions cut 3 bases from V and 6 bases from J, with 12 bases between. The CDR3 bases are TGCGCCAGCAGCCATGACAGGTCATTTAATTCACCCCTCCACTTT. Its protein product is CASSHDRSFNSPLHF.

This chain links TRBV28 with TRBJ2-6; D is ambiguous. Trimming took 4 bases from V and 2 from J, leaving 6 bases between them. CDR1 and CDR2 (germline): MDHEN, SYDVKM. CDR3 length equals 14 residues. CDR3 DNA: TGTGCCAGCAGTTGGATAGCTGGGGCCAACGTCCTGACTTTC. Amino acids: CASSWIAGANVLTF.

This clone was seen a handful of times. V gene TRBV19 combines with J gene TRBJ1-5, with D unclear. Trimming cost V 3 bases and J 3 bases, with 6 bases left between them. The CDR3 consists of 13 residues. Germline assignment: CDR1 LNHDA and CDR2 SQIVND (reference sequence). The CDR3 nucleotides read TGTGCCAGTAGTATTTCTCCCAATCAGCCCCAGCATTTT. It yields the protein CASSISPNQPQHF.

This chain connects TRBV5-6 to TRBJ2-1, with 13 bases matching TRBD2. The CDR3 extends over 17 amino acids. V lost 4 bases to trimming and J lost 0 bases; unmatched junction nucleotides: 4. Germline V CDR1 and CDR2: SGHDT, YYEEEE. CDR3 sequence reads: CASSKTSGGSSYNEQFF. CDR3 DNA sequence: TGTGCCAGCAGCAAGACTAGCGGGGGGTCCTCCTACAATGAGCAGTTCTTC.

The count of this clone is one. The CDR3 spells CASSVPSGGEETQYF. The CDR3, as DNA: TGTGCCAGCAGCGTCCCTAGCGGGGGGGAAGAGACCCAGTACTTC. The chain recombines TRBV9 with TRBJ2-5; 12 positions agree with TRBD2. Losses at the gene ends were 2 bases for V and 3 bases for J; bases not matched to a gene: 2. The CDR3 is 15 residues long. Germline V CDR1 and CDR2: SGDLS, YYNGEE.

The chain links TRBV24-1 to TRBJ2-2; tentative D call: TRBD2 (5 bases). This CDR3 comprises 16 residues. V lost 2 bases, J lost 0 bases, and 9 bases lay in between. The V gene's germline CDR1 is KGHDR and CDR2 SFDVKD. The CDR3 nucleotides read TGTGCCACCAGTGATTCGGGGAATTCGAACACCGGGGAGCTGTTTTTT. This codes for CATSDSGNSNTGELFF.

The sample holds a few counts of this clone. The genes are TRBV5-4 and TRBJ2-7; TRBD1 is a possible D gene (6 bases). CDR1 is SGHNT and CDR2 is YYREEE in the germline V gene (reference sequence). The V end was cut by 4 bases, the J end by 6 bases, with 11 bases between. This CDR3 is built from 12 residues. CDR3 coding DNA: TGTGCCAGCAGCCCCACAGGGACCGAGCAGTACTTC. This gives the protein CASSPTGTEQYF.

J is TRBJ2-7 and V is TRBV11-2, with D perhaps matching TRBD2 (7 bases). The CDR3 has 11 amino acids. Germline lookup yields CDR1 SGHAT and CDR2 FQNNGV. CDR3 region: CATGGRYEQYF. Written as DNA, the CDR3 is TGTGCTACCGGGGGGCGGTACGAGCAGTACTTC.

J is TRBJ2-2 and V is TRBV3-1 (or the pseudogene TRBV3-2); D perhaps matches TRBD2 (5 bases). Deletions cut 5 bases from V and 4 bases from J, with 11 bases between. Per the germline V gene, CDR1 is LGHDT and CDR2 is YNNKEL (reference sequence). CDR3 length: 14 residues. As DNA, the CDR3 is TGTGCCAGCAGCGCGAGGGTGGGCACCGGGGAGCTGTTTTTT. It specifies CASSARVGTGELFF.

This clone was seen only a few times. This chain links TRBV5-4 with TRBJ1-2; the match to TRBD1 covers 11 bases. With 7 bases clipped from V and 6 bases from J, the junction kept 2 bases outside the gene matches. The CDR3 contains 12 residues. The germline gives CDR1 SGHNT, CDR2 YYREEE (reference sequence). The CDR3 coding sequence is TGTGCCAGCGGGACAGGGGGGGATGGCTACACCTTC. Translation: CASGTGGDGYTF.

V gene TRBV5-6 combines with J gene TRBJ2-7, with D maybe TRBD2 (6 bases). The CDR3 runs 15 residues. V was clipped by 0 bases and J by 3 bases, with 13 bases between them. Germline V gives CDR1 SGHDT, CDR2 YYEEEE. The CDR3 bases are TGTGCCAGCAGCTTGGTGGGGTTGGGGGGCTACGAGCAGTACTTC. Its translation: CASSLVGLGGYEQYF.

Here the CDR3 DNA reads TGTGCCAGCAGCTTAGTCGGGGGAAAGTATGAAGAGACCCAGTACTTC. Protein: CASSLVGGKYEETQYF. The rearrangement joins TRBV7-2 to TRBJ2-5; the D gene is possibly TRBD2 (6 bases). The CDR3 is 16 residues long. CDR1 SGHTA and CDR2 FQGNSA come from the germline V gene. With 1 base removed from V and 3 bases from J, the gap between germline ends came to 15 bases.